The 22 T cell receptor beta chains below come from one sample, sequenced in a study of beta chain features in type 1 diabetes. Since all of the isolated RNA was reverse transcribed, expressed TCRB transcripts were what got sequenced. Clones were sequenced by immunoSEQ multiplex PCR, and TCRdb holds only the in-frame ones, with some missing. In the table there are about 220,000 clones, about 11% of which are singletons. What was sequenced was central memory CD4+ T cells from blood. These receptors were collected from a man aged 18-30 years in good health.

This clone was counted a few times. The chain uses TRBV7-2 and TRBJ1-1; D gene uncertain. The V and J ends lost 1 base and 0 bases respectively, with 9 bases between them. Germline V CDR1 and CDR2: SGHTA, FQGNSA. CDR3 length: 15 amino acids. The CDR3 here is CASSLVGRLNTEAFF. DNA of the CDR3: TGTGCCAGCAGCTTAGTAGGCAGGTTGAACACTGAAGCTTTCTTT.

The chain links TRBV9 to TRBJ2-1, with TRBD2 identical over 12 bases. The CDR3 has 20 residues. CDR1 is SGDLS and CDR2 is YYNGEE in the germline V gene. Trimming took 3 bases from V and 2 from J; bases not matched to a gene: 15. The chain's CDR3 is CASSARWASGRAGTYNEQFF. The CDR3 nucleotides are TGTGCCAGCAGCGCCCGGTGGGCTAGCGGGAGGGCCGGAACCTACAATGAGCAGTTCTTC. Using reference TRBV9 and TRBJ2-1 for the parts outside the CDR3, the full variable domain is DSGVTQTPKHLITATGQRVTLRCSPRSGDLSVYWYQQSLDQGLQFLIQYYNGEERAKGNILERFSAQQFPDLHSELNLSSLELGDSALYFCASSARWASGRAGTYNEQFFGPGTRLTVL.

This clone was detected a few times. A much larger clone differs by one base, so this may be a read error. This chain joins TRBV6-5 and TRBJ2-7; the D is unclear. Germline V lookup: CDR1 MNHEY, CDR2 SVGAGI. V lost 5 bases and J lost 4, with 6 bases in between. CDR3 size: 11 residues. For the CDR3, the DNA is TGTGCCAGCAGTGAACGGTACGAGCAGTACTTC. This encodes CASSERYEQYF.

CDR3 nucleotide sequence: TGTGCCAGCAGCCCGGGACTAGCGGGAGCCTCTGGAAACATTCAGTACTTC. This codes for CASSPGLAGASGNIQYF. The chain recombines TRBV7-3 with TRBJ2-4; 14 bases map to TRBD2. The CDR3 is 17 residues long. CDR1 and CDR2 (germline): SGHTA, FQGTGA. Trimming cost V 5 bases and J 6 bases; bases outside gene matches: 9.

The chain joins TRBV7-6 to TRBJ2-7; no reliable D call. The CDR3 runs to 13 residues. The germline V gene has CDR1 SGHVS and CDR2 FNYEAQ. V shed 1 base and J shed 2 bases, with 6 bases lying between them. CDR3 sequence: CASSLDWPYEQYF. DNA for the CDR3: TGTGCCAGCAGCTTAGACTGGCCCTACGAGCAGTACTTC. Full variable domain (remainder filled in from reference TRBV7-6 and TRBJ2-7): GAGVSQSPRYKVTKRGQDVALRCDPISGHVSLYWYRQALGQGPEFLTYFNYEAQQDKSGLPNDRFSAERPEGSISTLTIQRTEQRDSAMYRCASSLDWPYEQYFGPGTRLTVT.

A few counts support this clone. The V call is TRBV5-1, the J call TRBJ2-1; no clear D. The CDR3 is 13 amino acids. V lost 7 bases, J lost 5 bases, and 13 bases lay in between. Germline CDR1 reads SGHRS; CDR2 reads YFSETQ. DNA for the CDR3: TGCGCCAGCGGTACCGGCCCGGACAATGAGCAGTTCTTC. Translating it yields CASGTGPDNEQFF.

The sample holds a few counts of this clone. The chain links TRBV2 to TRBJ2-5; D not resolved. This CDR3 is 12 amino acids long. Between the trimmed V and J ends, which lost 6 bases and 0 bases, there was a span of 5 bases. Germline V gene sequence: CDR1 SNHLY, CDR2 FYNNEI. The CDR3 here is CASRRYQETQYF. Here the CDR3 DNA reads TGTGCCAGCAGGAGGTACCAAGAGACCCAGTACTTC.

About this clone: An end of the junction differs from the germline gene, which may be a read error. The CDR3 here is CASSLGRAGSSRAPEQYF. The CDR3 DNA sequence: TGTGCTAGCAGCTTAGGTCGGGCGGGCTCTTCAAGGGCTCCCGAGCAGTACTTC. The genes are TRBV7-7 and TRBJ2-7; the D gene is possibly TRBD2 (5 bases). In germline, CDR1 is SSHAT, CDR2 FNYEAQ (reference sequence). The CDR3 loop spans 18 amino acids. The complete variable domain, with remaining parts taken from reference TRBV7-7 and TRBJ2-7, reads GAGVSQSPRYKVTKRGQDVTLRCDPISSHATLYWYQQALGQGPEFLTYFNYEAQPDKSGLPSDRFSAERPEGSISTLTIQRTEQRDSAMYRCASSLGRAGSSRAPEQYFGPGTRLTVT.

In this sample, this clone turned up once. The CDR3, as DNA: TGTGCCAGCAGCCTCCAGTTGGGGGCCGGGGAGCTGTTTTTT. As protein: CASSLQLGAGELFF. The genes are TRBV11-2 and TRBJ2-2; D may match TRBD1 or TRBD2 (5 bases each). V lost 5 bases to trimming and J lost 6 bases, with 13 bases between them. Germline CDR1 SGHAT, CDR2 FQNNGV. This CDR3 has 14 residues.

This chain links TRBV7-2 with TRBJ2-3, with D possibly being TRBD2 (6 bases). Looked up from germline, CDR1 is SGHTA and CDR2 is FQGNSA. This CDR3 region has 14 residues. V was trimmed by 5 bases and J by 4 bases, leaving 13 bases between them. CDR3 sequence: CASSPETSPDTQYF. The CDR3 coding sequence is TGTGCCAGCAGCCCCGAGACTAGTCCAGATACGCAGTATTTT.

This clone was observed a handful of times. This sequence joins TRBV2 and TRBJ2-3, with D uncertain. The CDR3 spans 13 residues. Germline assignment: CDR1 SNHLY and CDR2 FYNNEI. Trimming left V 8 bases short and J 6 bases short, with 15 bases between. The CDR3 sequence is CASLAELGDTQYF. For the CDR3, the DNA is TGTGCCAGCCTCGCGGAGCTCGGGGATACGCAGTATTTT.

The chain carries TRBV5-4 and TRBJ2-5; D is ambiguous. CDR3 length: 15 amino acids. V shed 4 bases and J shed 4 bases, with 17 bases lying between them. Per germline, CDR1 SGHNT and CDR2 YYREEE (reference sequence). The CDR3 loop is CASSQEWTTGETQYF. CDR3 nucleotides: TGTGCCAGCAGCCAGGAGTGGACCACGGGAGAGACCCAGTACTTC.

The rearrangement joins TRBV23-1 to TRBJ2-5; 7 positions match TRBD2. TRBV23-1 is an ORF for which the function is uncertain. Trimming took 2 bases from V and 5 from J; bases not matched to a gene: 8. This CDR3 comprises 15 residues. The CDR3 reads CASSQQRQGGETQYF. DNA for the CDR3: TGCGCCAGCAGTCAACAGCGGCAGGGAGGGGAGACCCAGTACTTC.

This clone has a handful of counts. A much larger clone is a single base away; this may be a read error. The CDR3 nucleotides are TGTGCCAGCAGTCCCCAGGTTACTGGGGCCAACGTCCTGACTTTC. Encoded protein: CASSPQVTGANVLTF. The chain couples TRBV5-4 to TRBJ2-6, with D hard to call. The V and J ends lost 5 bases and 2 bases respectively, with 11 bases between them. CDR1 is SGHNT, CDR2 YYREEE, per germline (reference sequence). CDR3 size: 15 residues.

This clone was seen many times. Other DNA sequences from this sample encode an identical CDR3 as well. This chain uses TRBV30 with TRBJ2-7; D gene unclear. Germline CDR1 reads GTSNPN; CDR2 reads SVGIG (reference sequence). This CDR3 comprises 12 residues. Trimming took 0 bases from V and 3 from J, leaving 6 bases between them. The CDR3 loop is CAWSVRGYEQYF. The CDR3 DNA reads as TGTGCCTGGAGTGTACGAGGCTACGAGCAGTACTTC.

The chain is built from TRBV14 and TRBJ2-3; TRBD1 is a possible D gene (5 bases). CDR1 and CDR2 (germline): SGHDN, FVKESK. This CDR3 region has 14 residues. V was trimmed by 3 bases and J by 5 bases, leaving 12 bases between them. CDR3 bases: TGTGCCAGCAGCCAGGGAACCGACAGAGATACGCAGTATTTT. Amino acids: CASSQGTDRDTQYF.

This clone showed up just a few times. Since a much larger clone is just one base distant, this may be a read error. The chain employs TRBV28 and TRBJ2-7; no firm D call. Germline CDR1 reads MDHEN; CDR2 reads SYDVKM. The CDR3 is 13 amino acids. Trimming took 2 bases from V and 2 from J, leaving 7 bases between them. CDR3 coding DNA: TGTGCCAGCAGTTTAAGCCGGGCCTACGAGCAGTACTTC. Translation gives CASSLSRAYEQYF. Variable domain in full (rest from reference TRBV28 and TRBJ2-7): DVKVTQSSRYLVKRTGEKVFLECVQDMDHENMFWYRQDPGLGLRLIYFSYDVKMKEKGDIPEGYSVSREKKERFSLILESASTNQTSMYLCASSLSRAYEQYFGPGTRLTVT.

This chain uses TRBV18 with TRBJ2-7, with 7 bases matching TRBD1. The CDR3 spans 16 residues. The germline gives CDR1 KGHSH, CDR2 LQKENI. V gave up 3 bases and J gave up 2 bases; unmatched junction bases: 10. This chain's CDR3 is CASSPFETGFAYEQYF. The CDR3 DNA is TGTGCCAGCTCACCGTTTGAGACAGGGTTCGCCTACGAGCAGTACTTC.

This clone came up a few times. Different DNA sequences within this sample yield the same CDR3. This rearrangement joins TRBV18 to TRBJ2-5; 7 nucleotides align to TRBD1. The CDR3 covers 14 residues. Trimming took 3 bases from V and 1 from J; bases not matched to a gene: 2. Germline-derived CDR1 and CDR2 are KGHSH and LQKENI. The CDR3 nucleotides read TGTGCCAGCTCACCCGGACAGGCCCAAGAGACCCAGTACTTC. Its translation: CASSPGQAQETQYF.

This clone has just a few counts. The CDR3, as DNA: TGTGCCAGCAGCGTAGAAAGAACCGAGCAGTTCTTC. Translating it yields CASSVERTEQFF. The rearrangement joins TRBV9 to TRBJ2-1; no clear D gene. Germline loops: CDR1 SGDLS, CDR2 YYNGEE. Deletions cut 0 bases from V and 10 bases from J, with 8 bases between. The CDR3 totals 12 residues.

This rearrangement joins TRBV30 to TRBJ2-2, with a possible D match to TRBD1 (6 bases). This CDR3 region has 15 residues. V lost 4 bases to trimming and J lost 3 bases, with 15 bases between them. Germline values: CDR1 GTSNPN, CDR2 SVGIG (reference sequence). DNA of the CDR3: TGTGCCTGGAACCGGACAGTTACTTACACCGGGGAGCTGTTTTTT. It translates to CAWNRTVTYTGELFF.

This clone showed up just a few times. This chain links TRBV6-1 with TRBJ2-7, with D perhaps TRBD2 (5 bases). V lost 3 bases, J lost 4 bases, and 13 bases lay in between. The CDR3 runs 14 residues. CDR1 and CDR2 (germline): MNHNS, SASEGT. The CDR3 loop reads CASSDALPGYEQYF. In nucleotides, the CDR3 is TGTGCCAGCAGTGATGCTCTCCCGGGATACGAGCAGTACTTC.